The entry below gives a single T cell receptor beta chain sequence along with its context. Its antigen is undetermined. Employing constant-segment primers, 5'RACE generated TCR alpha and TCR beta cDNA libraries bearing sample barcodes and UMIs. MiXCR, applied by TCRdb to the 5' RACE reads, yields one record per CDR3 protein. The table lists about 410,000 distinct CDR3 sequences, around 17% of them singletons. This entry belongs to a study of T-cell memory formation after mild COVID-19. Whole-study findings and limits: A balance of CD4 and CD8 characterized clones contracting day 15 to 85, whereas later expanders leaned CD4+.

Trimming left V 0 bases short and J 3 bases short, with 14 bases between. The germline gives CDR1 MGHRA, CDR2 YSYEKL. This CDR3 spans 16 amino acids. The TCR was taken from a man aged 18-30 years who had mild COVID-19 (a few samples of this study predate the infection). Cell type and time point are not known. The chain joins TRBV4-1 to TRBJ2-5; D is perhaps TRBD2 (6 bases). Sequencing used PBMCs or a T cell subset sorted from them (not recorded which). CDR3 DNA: TGCGCCAGCAGCCAAGATCCGGGGGTCCCTGAAGAGACCCAGTACTTC. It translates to CASSQDPGVPEETQYF.